Below are 2 T cell receptor beta chains sequenced from a single sample in a study of CD4+ T cells in melanoma. Some clones are missing from TCRdb's copy, which holds only in-frame ones; the method was immunoSEQ multiplex PCR. In the table there are over 45,000 clones, nearly 70% of which are singletons. Sequenced sample: tumor tissue. The receptors here all came from a human donor with melanoma.

This clone showed up just a few times. This rearrangement joins TRBV30 to TRBJ1-5; D gene unclear. Per the germline V gene, CDR1 is GTSNPN and CDR2 is SVGIG (reference sequence). V was pared by 6 bases and J by 0 bases, with 9 bases between. There are 13 residues in the CDR3. The CDR3, as DNA: TGTGCCTGCCAGACTTATAGCAATCAGCCCCAGCATTTT. The encoded protein is CACQTYSNQPQHF.

There are many counts of this clone. J is TRBJ2-1 and V is TRBV5-5; D perhaps matches TRBD1 (5 bases). CDR3 length equals 14 residues. Between the trimmed V and J ends, which lost 1 base and 7 bases, there was a span of 12 bases. From germline, CDR1 is SGHKS and CDR2 YYEKEE (reference sequence). CDR3 sequence reads: CASSLPGNENEQFF. For the CDR3, the DNA is TGTGCCAGCAGCTTGCCAGGGAACGAGAATGAGCAGTTCTTC.